The TCR beta chain under discussion was sequenced for a study of response to subunit inactivated influenza vaccine. Study-wide results and caveats: Few additional T cells are recruited per seasonal influenza vaccination, authors suggested.

There are many counts of this clonotype. Its antigen is still unknown. A single record per CDR3 protein comes from TCRdb applying MiXCR to the RT-PCR reads. The table lists under 850,000 distinct CDR3 sequences, less than 20% of them singletons. Sequencing was performed on PBMCs from blood, taken more than 4 days after vaccination. The sequence came from a man between 50 and 59 years old who received an inactivated influenza vaccine.

CDR3 sequence: CASSQDLNTDTQYF. Here the CDR3 DNA reads TGCGCCAGCAGCCAAGATCTGAATACAGATACGCAGTATTTT. The rearrangement links TRBV4-3 to TRBJ2-3; D unresolved. The germline V and J ends were trimmed by 0 bases and 3 bases, with 7 bases remaining between them. From germline, CDR1 is LGHNA and CDR2 YSLEER. The CDR3 runs 14 residues.